These 24 T cell receptor beta chains were all obtained from the same sample, sequenced in a study of PD-1 blockade in classical Hodgkin lymphoma. After autologous stem cell transplantation all patients relapsed, and prior brentuximab vedotin exposure differed between cohorts. Using immunoSEQ multiplex PCR, the repertoire was profiled, and TCRdb retains in-frame clones only, with some absent. The sample contains some 23,000 clones, 69% of which appear only once. The material was peripheral blood mononuclear cells (PBMCs), obtained at baseline. The receptors originated from a human donor with classical Hodgkin lymphoma.

This rearrangement joins TRBV7-9 to TRBJ1-5, with D perhaps matching TRBD1 (5 bases). The V gene lost 0 bases and the J gene lost 0 bases, with 15 bases spanning the gap. The CDR3 contains 18 residues. The germline CDR1 and CDR2 sequences are SEHNR and FQNEAQ (reference sequence). DNA of the CDR3: TGTGCCAGCAGCTTAGCAGAAAGGGGAACCTATAGCAATCAGCCCCAGCATTTT. It codes for CASSLAERGTYSNQPQHF.

CDR3 in amino acids: CASSQESLAGGYEQYF. CDR3 DNA: TGTGCCAGCAGCCAAGAGAGTCTAGCGGGGGGCTACGAGCAGTACTTC. The rearrangement uses TRBV4-2 and TRBJ2-7, with 11 nucleotides matching TRBD2. The CDR3 is 16 amino acids. V lost 0 bases and J lost 3; bases outside the gene matches: 4. CDR1 and CDR2 from the germline V gene are LGHNA and YNFKEQ.

The chain couples TRBV28 to TRBJ1-1; unclear D gene. Trimming cost V 6 bases and J 0 bases, with 8 bases left between them. The germline V gene has CDR1 MDHEN and CDR2 SYDVKM. The CDR3 has 13 residues. This chain's CDR3 is CASRDSMNTEAFF. CDR3 in DNA: TGTGCCAGCAGGGATTCCATGAACACTGAAGCTTTCTTT.

The chain combines TRBV10-3 with TRBJ2-6; no firm D call. Germline values: CDR1 ENHRY, CDR2 SYGVKD. CDR3 length equals 17 residues. The germline V and J ends were trimmed by 4 bases and 0 bases, with 13 bases remaining between them. The DNA for the CDR3 is TGTGCCATCAGTGCGCCTGGACGCCACTCTGGGGCCAACGTCCTGACTTTC. This encodes CAISAPGRHSGANVLTF.

This clone was counted between two and nine times. This chain links TRBV27 with TRBJ1-4, with 9 positions matching TRBD1. CDR3 length: 16 residues. The V gene end was trimmed by 9 bases and the J gene end by 10 bases; junction bases not matched to a gene: 18. Germline values: CDR1 MNHEY, CDR2 SMNVEV (reference sequence). The CDR3 coding sequence is TGTGCCAGTTCCCTTCTCTTGGGACAGGGTTTCGGAAAACTGTTTTTT. Translated, it gives CASSLLLGQGFGKLFF.

This clone showed up just a few times. This chain links TRBV9 with TRBJ2-3, with 9 bases matching TRBD2. Germline lookup yields CDR1 SGDLS and CDR2 YYNGEE. The CDR3 contains 17 residues. With 4 bases clipped from V and 8 bases from J, the junction kept 17 bases outside the gene matches. The CDR3 nucleotides read TGTGCCAGCAGCCCCCTCGGGGTAGCGGGGGTAATAGGTACGCAGTATTTT. The encoded protein is CASSPLGVAGVIGTQYF.

The rearrangement joins TRBV27 to TRBJ1-1; possibly TRBD1 for D (5 bases). This CDR3 has 11 amino acids. The V end was cut by 8 bases, the J end by 11 bases, with 15 bases between. Germline assignment: CDR1 MNHEY and CDR2 SMNVEV (reference sequence). Here the CDR3 DNA reads TGTGCCAGCCACGCGGGACTTAGGGCTTTCTTT. It translates to CASHAGLRAFF.

This clone was detected only once. The chain carries TRBV30 and TRBJ2-1; no reliable D call. From germline, CDR1 is GTSNPN and CDR2 SVGIG (reference sequence). The CDR3 is 14 residues long. Trimming cost V 0 bases and J 6 bases, with 12 bases left between them. Here the CDR3 reads CAWSVTVVANEQFF. In nucleotides, the CDR3 is TGTGCCTGGAGTGTAACAGTGGTGGCCAATGAGCAGTTCTTC.

The chain carries TRBV20-1 and TRBJ1-2, with D hard to call. The germline V gene encodes CDR1 DFQATT and CDR2 SNEGSKA (reference sequence). The CDR3 totals 11 residues. V was cut by 7 bases and J by 6 bases, with 12 bases left in between. The chain's CDR3 is CSVRVGDGYTF. The CDR3 coding sequence is TGCAGTGTTAGGGTTGGCGATGGCTACACCTTC.

This sequence joins TRBV14 and TRBJ2-3; D remains ambiguous. The CDR3 length is 13 residues. From germline, CDR1 is SGHDN and CDR2 FVKESK. The ends were cut back, 4 bases at V and 0 bases at J, with 5 bases in the middle. CDR3 in DNA: TGTGCCAGCAGCCTGATCAGCACAGATACGCAGTATTTT. Translation gives CASSLISTDTQYF.

The CDR3 coding sequence is TGCAGCGTTGTGTCCACCGGGGAGCTGTTTTTT. Translated: CSVVSTGELFF. V and J are TRBV29-1 and TRBJ2-2; D not certain. The CDR3 is 11 residues long. Germline lookup yields CDR1 SQVTM and CDR2 ANQGSEA. The germline V and J ends were trimmed by 4 bases and 4 bases, with 4 bases remaining between them.

This clone occurred a few times. The chain combines TRBV6-5 with TRBJ1-1, with D maybe TRBD1 (5 bases). CDR1 and CDR2 (germline): MNHEY, SVGAGI. The CDR3 is 15 amino acids. V was pared by 0 bases and J by 7 bases, with 15 bases between. Here the CDR3 DNA reads TGTGCCAGCAGTTACTCGGAATTCGGGGGAGTTGAAGCTTTCTTT. It yields the protein CASSYSEFGGVEAFF.

V is TRBV28 and J is TRBJ1-5, with D possibly TRBD1 on 5 matching bases. CDR3 length: 16 amino acids. Looked up from germline, CDR1 is MDHEN and CDR2 is SYDVKM. The V gene lost 2 bases and the J gene lost 2 bases, with 13 bases spanning the gap. The CDR3 loop is CASSLGQGVGNQPQHF. The CDR3 DNA reads as TGTGCCAGCAGTTTAGGGCAGGGCGTGGGCAATCAGCCCCAGCATTTT.

By share, this clone ranks as medium-sized (0.01 to 0.1%). The chain is built from TRBV7-9 and TRBJ1-2, with D maybe TRBD1 (6 bases). The germline V gene encodes CDR1 SEHNR and CDR2 FQNEAQ (reference sequence). V lost 5 bases and J 0 bases, leaving 16 bases between the germline ends. The CDR3 runs 16 residues. The CDR3 loop reads CASSARSRQANYGYTF. CDR3 bases: TGTGCCAGCAGCGCTAGGTCCAGACAGGCTAACTATGGCTACACCTTC.

The chain has TRBV29-1 and TRBJ2-1; D may be TRBD2 (6 bases). This CDR3 region has 13 residues. Germline CDR1 and CDR2: SQVTM and ANQGSEA. Trimming removed 3 bases from V and 7 bases from J, with 13 bases in between. The CDR3 DNA reads TGCAGCGTTGACCTAGCGTACGGGAATGAGCAGTTCTTC. It is translated as CSVDLAYGNEQFF.

The chain joins TRBV15 to TRBJ2-4; the D gene is possibly TRBD1 (5 bases). Germline V gives CDR1 LNHNV, CDR2 YYDKDF (reference sequence). Trimming took off 1 base at V and 0 bases at J, with 16 bases between the two ends. This CDR3 is 18 amino acids long. CDR3 sequence reads: CATSRVGAVGQAKNIQYF. The CDR3 DNA is TGTGCCACCAGCAGAGTTGGGGCTGTGGGCCAAGCCAAAAACATTCAGTACTTC. Filled out from reference TRBV15 and TRBJ2-4, the complete variable domain reads DAMVIQNPRYQVTQFGKPVTLSCSQTLNHNVMYWYQQKSSQAPKLLFHYYDKDFNNEADTPDNFQSRRPNTSFCFLDIRSPGLGDTAMYLCATSRVGAVGQAKNIQYFGAGTRLSVL.

The chain has TRBV30 and TRBJ2-3, with D perhaps matching TRBD2 (6 bases). The V and J ends lost 3 bases and 0 bases respectively, with 10 bases between them. This CDR3 has 14 residues. Germline loops: CDR1 GTSNPN, CDR2 SVGIG (reference sequence). The CDR3 sequence: CAWRDYFSTDTQYF. The CDR3 nucleotides read TGTGCCTGGAGGGACTATTTCAGCACAGATACGCAGTATTTT.

The genes are TRBV10-3 and TRBJ2-3; D is perhaps TRBD1 or TRBD2 (5 bases each). The CDR3 has 15 amino acids. Trimming took off 7 bases at V and 10 bases at J, with 24 bases between the two ends. Germline V gene sequence: CDR1 ENHRY, CDR2 SYGVKD. The CDR3 region is CAIKGTHPSVLPQYF. DNA of the CDR3: TGTGCCATCAAAGGGACCCACCCAAGCGTGTTGCCGCAGTATTTT.

The chain recombines TRBV4-1 with TRBJ1-2; 7 nucleotides agree with TRBD1. CDR1 and CDR2 from the germline V gene are MGHRA and YSYEKL. V lost 3 bases and J lost 5; bases outside the gene matches: 3. This CDR3 is 13 amino acids long. CDR3 residues: CASSHMTGYGYTF. The CDR3 DNA follows: TGCGCCAGCAGCCATATGACAGGGTATGGCTACACCTTC.

The CDR3 reads CASSSGRQATNYGYTF. The CDR3 bases are TGTGCCAGCAGCTCCGGACGTCAGGCGACTAACTATGGCTACACCTTC. V and J are TRBV7-8 and TRBJ1-2, with unresolved D. V lost 4 bases and J 0 bases, leaving 15 bases between the germline ends. Germline values: CDR1 SGHVS, CDR2 FQNEAQ. This CDR3 region has 16 residues.

Relative to its sample, this clone is medium-sized. The chain combines TRBV7-2 with TRBJ2-5, with TRBD1 as a possible D gene (5 bases). This CDR3 has 17 amino acids. The germline gives CDR1 SGHTA, CDR2 FQGNSA. Trimming removed 2 bases at V and 4 bases at J, with 20 bases between. The CDR3, as DNA: TGTGCCAGCAGCTTAAGGGTCAGCCTAAGCCAGGGAGAGACCCAGTACTTC. It codes for CASSLRVSLSQGETQYF.

This clone ranks as medium-sized (0.01 to 0.1%). The genes are TRBV10-2 and TRBJ1-1; tentative D call: TRBD1 (5 bases). The germline gives CDR1 WSHSY, CDR2 SAAADI. V lost 7 bases, J lost 4 bases, and 19 bases lay in between. The CDR3 runs 15 residues. The CDR3 DNA reads as TGCGCCAGCAAGGGAGGCGACAGATCACCCACTGAAGCTTTCTTT. Amino acid sequence: CASKGGDRSPTEAFF.

The J gene is TRBJ2-2, the V gene TRBV10-3; 7 bases map to TRBD2. Trimming at V came to 2 bases and at J to 3 bases, leaving 9 bases not matched to a gene. Per the germline V gene, CDR1 is ENHRY and CDR2 is SYGVKD. The CDR3 extends over 17 amino acids. This chain's CDR3 is CAISERGGAGDTGELFF. The DNA for the CDR3 is TGTGCCATCAGTGAGCGGGGAGGGGCGGGTGACACCGGGGAGCTGTTTTTT.

V and J are TRBV9 and TRBJ2-7, with TRBD2 identical over 8 bases. Germline trimming cut 0 bases from V and 0 bases from J; bases unmatched to any gene: 5. This CDR3 spans 16 amino acids. The germline V gene encodes CDR1 SGDLS and CDR2 YYNGEE. The chain's CDR3 is CASSVGPAGASYEQYF. The DNA of the CDR3 is TGTGCCAGCAGCGTAGGTCCAGCGGGGGCCTCCTACGAGCAGTACTTC.